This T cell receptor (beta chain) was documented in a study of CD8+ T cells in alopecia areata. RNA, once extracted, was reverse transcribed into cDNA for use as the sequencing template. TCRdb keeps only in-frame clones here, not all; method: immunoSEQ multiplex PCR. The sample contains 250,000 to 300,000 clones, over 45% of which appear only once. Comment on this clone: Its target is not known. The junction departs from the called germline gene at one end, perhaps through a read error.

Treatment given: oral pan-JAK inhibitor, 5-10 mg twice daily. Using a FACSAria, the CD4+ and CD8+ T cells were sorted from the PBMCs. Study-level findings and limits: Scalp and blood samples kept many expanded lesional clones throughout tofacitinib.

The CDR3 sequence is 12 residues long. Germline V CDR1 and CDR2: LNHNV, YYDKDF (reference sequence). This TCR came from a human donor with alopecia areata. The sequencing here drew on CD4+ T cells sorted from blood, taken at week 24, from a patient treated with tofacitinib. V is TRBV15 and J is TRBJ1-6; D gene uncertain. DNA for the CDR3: TGTGCCACCGGCAGGTCTGATTCACCCCTCCACTTT. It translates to CATGRSDSPLHF.